The 10 T cell receptor beta chains presented below share a single source sample, sequenced in a study of cytomegalovirus exposure and HLA in healthy donors. PCR primers comprised 60 Vbeta and 13 Jbeta primers. The repertoire was sequenced with immunoSEQ multiplex PCR; TCRdb's copy has only in-frame clones and lacks some. This sample carries around 100,000 clones, with about 0.59% going to the ten biggest clones. Material: PBMCs. The origin of the receptors is a man aged 45 to 65 in good health and CMV-seronegative.

The chain uses TRBV18 and TRBJ1-2; 10 nucleotides align to TRBD1. The CDR3 is 17 residues long. Trimming at V came to 3 bases and at J to 3 bases, leaving 10 bases not matched to a gene. Germline CDR1 reads KGHSH; CDR2 reads LQKENI. The CDR3 bases are TGTGCCAGCTCACCCGGGACAGGGGTCGGGCTAGACTATGGCTACACCTTC. Translation gives CASSPGTGVGLDYGYTF.

V gene TRBV7-9 combines with J gene TRBJ2-7, with D possibly matching TRBD1 (6 bases). This CDR3 is built from 17 residues. Germline assignment: CDR1 SEHNR and CDR2 FQNEAQ (reference sequence). V was shortened by 2 bases and J by 2 bases, with 19 bases between the two germline ends. The CDR3 is CASSLIVFDRSAYEQYF. The CDR3 DNA follows: TGTGCCAGCAGCTTAATTGTATTCGACAGGAGCGCCTACGAGCAGTACTTC.

For this clone: An end of the junction differs from the germline gene, which may be a read error. The same CDR3 can be traced to other DNA sequences in this sample. CDR3 residues: CASSLERDYGYTF. The CDR3 DNA is TGTGCCAGCAGCCTAGAGAGGGACTATGGCTACACCTTC. The V call is TRBV11-2, the J call TRBJ1-2, with unresolved D. Germline V gene data show CDR1 as SGHAT and CDR2 as FQNNGV. The CDR3 runs 13 residues.

J is TRBJ1-1 and V is TRBV27; 7 bases map to TRBD1. This CDR3 is 17 amino acids long. Germline V gives CDR1 MNHEY, CDR2 SMNVEV (reference sequence). The V segment lost 6 bases and the J segment 1 base; nucleotides outside the gene matches: 14. The CDR3: CASRYRGQGVGNTEAFF. The CDR3 DNA is TGTGCCAGCAGATACAGGGGCCAGGGAGTGGGGAACACTGAAGCTTTCTTT.

V and J are TRBV7-6 and TRBJ2-1; the D gene is possibly TRBD2 (5 bases). Trimming removed 0 bases at V and 6 bases at J, with 12 bases between. Germline CDR1 SGHVS, CDR2 FNYEAQ. This CDR3 contains 15 residues. CDR3 DNA: TGTGCCAGCAGCTTAGCGCTCGGGGTTTTCAATGAGCAGTTCTTC. This gives the protein CASSLALGVFNEQFF. Supplemented by reference TRBV7-6 and TRBJ2-1, the full variable domain reads GAGVSQSPRYKVTKRGQDVALRCDPISGHVSLYWYRQALGQGPEFLTYFNYEAQQDKSGLPNDRFSAERPEGSISTLTIQRTEQRDSAMYRCASSLALGVFNEQFFGPGTRLTVL.

A word on this clone: At one end, the junction sequence differs from germline, possibly due to a read error. The V gene is TRBV11-3, the J gene TRBJ2-7; D is possibly TRBD1 (7 bases). This CDR3 has 11 residues. Germline V CDR1 and CDR2: SGHNT, YENEEA. In nucleotides, the CDR3 is TGTGCCAGCAGCTTGGAGGGACAGCCCAAGTTC. This translates into CASSLEGQPKF.

The V gene is TRBV18, the J gene TRBJ2-7; 12 bases map to TRBD2. Germline V gene lookup returns CDR1 KGHSH and CDR2 LQKENI. V was pared by 5 bases and J by 3 bases, with 5 bases of the junction left unmatched. The CDR3 has 15 amino acids. In nucleotides, the CDR3 is TGTGCCAGCTCATCGACTAGCGGGAGCGTCTACGAGCAGTACTTC. This encodes CASSSTSGSVYEQYF.

This rearrangement joins TRBV5-1 to TRBJ2-3, with D perhaps TRBD2 (7 bases). Trimming stripped 4 bases from V and 5 bases from J, with 20 bases between. This CDR3 has 16 amino acids. Germline lookup yields CDR1 SGHRS and CDR2 YFSETQ. CDR3 coding DNA: TGCGCCAGCAGCCCCCGAGAAGGGGGGGCTAGAGATACGCAGTATTTT. Translating gives CASSPREGGARDTQYF.

The chain recombines TRBV7-2 with TRBJ2-7; tentatively, D is TRBD1 (6 bases). This CDR3 has 15 residues. Trimming shortened V by 0 bases and J by 2 bases, and 11 bases separated the two germline ends. CDR1 is SGHTA and CDR2 is FQGNSA in the germline V gene. The CDR3 loop reads CASSLAQGKTYEQYF. CDR3 nucleotide sequence: TGTGCCAGCAGCTTAGCGCAGGGGAAGACCTACGAGCAGTACTTC.

This chain links TRBV5-4 with TRBJ1-1; a weak D match, TRBD1 (6 bases). Germline CDR1 SGHNT, CDR2 YYREEE (reference sequence). The CDR3 sequence is 14 residues long. Trimming pared 0 bases from V and 10 bases from J, leaving 16 bases between. The CDR3 region is CASSLDRQGFLAFF. CDR3 nucleotides: TGTGCCAGCAGCTTGGATCGGCAGGGGTTTCTAGCTTTCTTT.